A selection of T cell receptor beta chains follows, all from one sample in a study of shared clonotypes between healthy human individuals. Sequencing used immunoSEQ multiplex PCR; TCRdb keeps in-frame clones, though not all of them. The sample has 1.5 million to 2.5 million clones, about 95% seen once. Sequenced input: naive CD8+ T cells sorted from blood. All receptors come from a man aged 18 to 30 in good health. Each CDR3 is given with its conserved first and last residue.

V gene: TRBV7-9; CDR3 protein: CASSPPGVYGYTF
V gene: TRBV6-6; CDR3 protein: CAGSSLLVLNEQFF
V gene: TRBV5-5; CDR3 protein: CASSLGLAGGPGGEQYF
V gene: TRBV5-1; CDR3 protein: CASSFLGWTGGDSPLHF
V gene: TRBV11-2; CDR3 protein: CASSGWGLAGVVATDTQYF
V gene: TRBV5-5; CDR3 protein: CASSFRQGTEKLFF
V gene: TRBV5-1; CDR3 protein: CASSLEGMHEQYF
V gene: TRBV6-1; CDR3 protein: CASSETGDHQPQHF
V gene: TRBV28; CDR3 protein: CASSLRGGGYGYTF
V gene: TRBV6-5; CDR3 protein: CASRSGGRAYEQYF
V gene: TRBV2; CDR3 protein: CASRVPAGGNEQFF
V gene: TRBV6-5; CDR3 protein: CASSYSAGNTGELFF
V gene: TRBV15; CDR3 protein: CATSRSSSGANVLTF
V gene: TRBV4-3; CDR3 protein: CASSPRGDPYEQYF
V gene: TRBV29-1; CDR3 protein: CSVEGTNTEAFF
V gene: TRBV5-6; CDR3 protein: CASSFGSGGAETQYF
V gene: TRBV5-6; CDR3 protein: CASSLGQGEDYGYTF
V gene: TRBV9; CDR3 protein: CASSVGPLTGLNTEAFF
V gene: TRBV2; CDR3 protein: CASMGGGLNTGELFF
V gene: TRBV5-8; CDR3 protein: CASSFGGKETQYF
V gene: TRBV5-1; CDR3 protein: CASSLAEGTVAYEQYF
V gene: TRBV7-6; CDR3 protein: CASSRDRSTYEQYF
V gene: TRBV10-3; CDR3 protein: CAIRSGTGGRETQYF
V gene: TRBV6-5; CDR3 protein: CASSYEGARTEAFF
V gene: TRBV6-5; CDR3 protein: CASSPRQTSYEQYF
V gene: TRBV6-1; CDR3 protein: CASDTFSSGNTIYF
V gene: TRBV11-2; CDR3 protein: CASSLGQEQFF
V gene: TRBV5-6; CDR3 protein: CASSLELENEAFF
V gene: TRBV27; CDR3 protein: CASSLVGGAYNEQFF
V gene: TRBV2; CDR3 protein: CASTPEWETNIQYF
V gene: TRBV27; CDR3 protein: CASSFLTGTNSPLHF
V gene: TRBV28; CDR3 protein: CASSPDRISSGYTF
V gene: TRBV5-4; CDR3 protein: CASSKDRADEQYF
V gene: TRBV6-5; CDR3 protein: CASSYPDSSYEQYF
V gene: TRBV7-3; CDR3 protein: CASSLSRVGGTGELFF
V gene: TRBV19; CDR3 protein: CASSIETASNTGELFF
V gene: TRBV6-1; CDR3 protein: CASSEDDEETQYF
V gene: TRBV27; CDR3 protein: CASSLGQSTYEQYF
V gene: TRBV4-1; CDR3 protein: CASSRTGTGGYEQYF
V gene: TRBV9; CDR3 protein: CASSARDRGLANYGYTF
V gene: TRBV4-1; CDR3 protein: CASSQLAGTYEQYF
V gene: TRBV7-9; CDR3 protein: CASSLAKLAGDYEQYF